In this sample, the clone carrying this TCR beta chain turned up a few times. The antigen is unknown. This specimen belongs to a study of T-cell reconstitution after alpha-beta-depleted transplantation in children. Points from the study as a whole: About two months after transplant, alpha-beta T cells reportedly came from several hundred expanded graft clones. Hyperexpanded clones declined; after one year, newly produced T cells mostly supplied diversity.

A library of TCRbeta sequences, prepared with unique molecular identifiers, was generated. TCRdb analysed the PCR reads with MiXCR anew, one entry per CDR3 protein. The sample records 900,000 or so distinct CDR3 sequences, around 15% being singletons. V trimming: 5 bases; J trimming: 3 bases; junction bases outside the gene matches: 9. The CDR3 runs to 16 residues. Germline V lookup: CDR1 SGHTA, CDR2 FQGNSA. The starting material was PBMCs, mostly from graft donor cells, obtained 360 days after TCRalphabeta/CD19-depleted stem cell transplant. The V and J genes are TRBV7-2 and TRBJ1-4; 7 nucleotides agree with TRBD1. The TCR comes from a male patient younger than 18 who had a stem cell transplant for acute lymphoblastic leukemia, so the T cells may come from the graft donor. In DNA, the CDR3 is TGTGCCAGCAGCCTTTTACGACAGGGCCCTAATGAAAAACTGTTTTTT. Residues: CASSLLRQGPNEKLFF.